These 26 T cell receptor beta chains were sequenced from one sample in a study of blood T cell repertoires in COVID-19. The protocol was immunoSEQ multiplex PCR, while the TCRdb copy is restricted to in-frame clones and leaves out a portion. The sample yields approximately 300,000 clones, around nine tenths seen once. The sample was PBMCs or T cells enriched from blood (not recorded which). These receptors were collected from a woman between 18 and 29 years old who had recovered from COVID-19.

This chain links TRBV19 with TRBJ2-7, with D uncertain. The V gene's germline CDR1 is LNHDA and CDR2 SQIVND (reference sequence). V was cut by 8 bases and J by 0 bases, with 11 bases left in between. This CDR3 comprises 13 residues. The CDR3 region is CASESKRSYEQYF. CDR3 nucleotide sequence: TGTGCCAGTGAATCTAAACGCTCCTACGAGCAGTACTTC.

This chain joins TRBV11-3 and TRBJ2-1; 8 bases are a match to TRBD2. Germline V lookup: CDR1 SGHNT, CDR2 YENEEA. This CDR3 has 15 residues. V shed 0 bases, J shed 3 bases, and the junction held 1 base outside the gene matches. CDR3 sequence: CASSLEGTSYNEQFF. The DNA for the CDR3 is TGTGCCAGCAGCTTAGAAGGGACTAGCTACAATGAGCAGTTCTTC.

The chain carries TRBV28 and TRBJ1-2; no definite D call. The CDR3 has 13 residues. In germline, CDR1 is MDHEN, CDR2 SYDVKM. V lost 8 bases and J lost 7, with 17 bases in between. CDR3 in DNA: TGTGCCAGCGCAGCGGACCCGATCCCTGGCTACACCTTC. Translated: CASAADPIPGYTF.

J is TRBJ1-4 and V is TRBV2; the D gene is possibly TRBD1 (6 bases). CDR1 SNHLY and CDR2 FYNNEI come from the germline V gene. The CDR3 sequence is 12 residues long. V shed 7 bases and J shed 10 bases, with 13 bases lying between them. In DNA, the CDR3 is TGTGCCAGCAATCAGGGGAGTGGAAAACTGTTTTTT. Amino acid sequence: CASNQGSGKLFF.

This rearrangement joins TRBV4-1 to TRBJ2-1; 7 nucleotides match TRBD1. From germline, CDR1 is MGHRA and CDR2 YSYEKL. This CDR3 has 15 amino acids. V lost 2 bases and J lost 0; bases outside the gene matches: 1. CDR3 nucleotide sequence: TGCGCCAGCAGCCAACAGGGGGTCTCCTACAATGAGCAGTTCTTC. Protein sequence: CASSQQGVSYNEQFF.

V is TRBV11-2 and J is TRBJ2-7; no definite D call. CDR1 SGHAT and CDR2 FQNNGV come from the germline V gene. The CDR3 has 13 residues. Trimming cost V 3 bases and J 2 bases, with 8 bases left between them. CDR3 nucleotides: TGTGCCAGCAGCTTTAGTACCGCCTACGAGCAGTACTTC. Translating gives CASSFSTAYEQYF.

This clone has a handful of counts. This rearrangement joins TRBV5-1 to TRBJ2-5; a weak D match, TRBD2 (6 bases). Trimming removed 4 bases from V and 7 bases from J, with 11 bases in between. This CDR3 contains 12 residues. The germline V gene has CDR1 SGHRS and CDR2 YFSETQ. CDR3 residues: CASSADGGTQYF. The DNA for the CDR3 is TGCGCCAGCAGCGCCGACGGGGGGACCCAGTACTTC. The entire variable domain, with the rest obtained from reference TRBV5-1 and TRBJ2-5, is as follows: KAGVTQTPRYLIKTRGQQVTLSCSPISGHRSVSWYQQTPGQGLQFLFEYFSETQRNKGNFPGRFSGRQFSNSRSEMNVSTLELGDSALYLCASSADGGTQYFGPGTRLLVL.

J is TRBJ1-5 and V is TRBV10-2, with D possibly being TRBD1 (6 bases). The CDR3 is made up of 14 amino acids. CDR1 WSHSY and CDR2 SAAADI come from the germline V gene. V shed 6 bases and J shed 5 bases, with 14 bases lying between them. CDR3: CASRPNRADQPQHF. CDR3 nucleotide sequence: TGCGCCAGCAGACCAAACAGGGCCGATCAGCCCCAGCATTTT.

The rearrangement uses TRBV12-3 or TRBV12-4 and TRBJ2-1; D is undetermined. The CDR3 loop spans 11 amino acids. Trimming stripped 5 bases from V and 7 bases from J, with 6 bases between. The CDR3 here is CASSTRNEQFF. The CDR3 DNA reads TGTGCCAGCAGTACCCGGAATGAGCAGTTCTTC.

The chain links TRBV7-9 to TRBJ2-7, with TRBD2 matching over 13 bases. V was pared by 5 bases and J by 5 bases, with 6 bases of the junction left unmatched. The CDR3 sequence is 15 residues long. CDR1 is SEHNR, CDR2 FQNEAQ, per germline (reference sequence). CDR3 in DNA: TGTGCCAGCAGCCCCGGACTAGCGGGAGCTCACGAGCAGTACTTC. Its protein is CASSPGLAGAHEQYF.

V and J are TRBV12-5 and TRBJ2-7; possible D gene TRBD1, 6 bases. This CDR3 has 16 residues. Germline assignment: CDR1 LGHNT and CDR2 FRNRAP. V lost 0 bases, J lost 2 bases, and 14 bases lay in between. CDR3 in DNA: TGTGCTAGTGGTTTGGTACTTAGGGGGTCACCCTACGAGCAGTACTTC. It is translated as CASGLVLRGSPYEQYF.

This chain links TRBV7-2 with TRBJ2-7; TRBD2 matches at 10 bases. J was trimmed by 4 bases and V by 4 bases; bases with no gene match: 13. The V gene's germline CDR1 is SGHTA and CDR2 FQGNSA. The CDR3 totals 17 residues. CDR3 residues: CASSSTAGGLAVYEQYF. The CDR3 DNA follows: TGTGCCAGCAGCTCCACGGCGGGAGGACTAGCGGTTTACGAGCAGTACTTC.

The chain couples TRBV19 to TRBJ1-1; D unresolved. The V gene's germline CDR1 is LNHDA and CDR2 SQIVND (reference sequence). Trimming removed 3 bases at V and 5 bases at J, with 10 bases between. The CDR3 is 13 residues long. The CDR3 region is CASSIPERTEAFF. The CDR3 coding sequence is TGTGCCAGTAGTATTCCCGAGAGAACTGAAGCTTTCTTT.

As DNA, the CDR3 is TGTGCCATCAGTGAGACAGGGACTGAGCAGTTCTTC. Translation gives CAISETGTEQFF. V is TRBV10-3 and J is TRBJ2-1; tentative D call: TRBD1 (6 bases). CDR1 and CDR2 (germline): ENHRY, SYGVKD. This CDR3 region has 12 residues. The germline V and J ends were trimmed by 2 bases and 9 bases, with 8 bases remaining between them.

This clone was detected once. The CDR3 coding sequence is TGCAGCGTTGAAGGGGTCACAGGCCTCAAAGAGGCAGTGGGGCTCTATGGCTACACCTTC. This gives the protein CSVEGVTGLKEAVGLYGYTF. The rearrangement uses TRBV29-1 and TRBJ1-2, with D maybe TRBD1 (5 bases). Germline V CDR1 and CDR2: SQVTM, ANQGSEA. The CDR3 has 20 amino acids. V was cut by 1 base and J by 4 bases, with 31 bases left in between.

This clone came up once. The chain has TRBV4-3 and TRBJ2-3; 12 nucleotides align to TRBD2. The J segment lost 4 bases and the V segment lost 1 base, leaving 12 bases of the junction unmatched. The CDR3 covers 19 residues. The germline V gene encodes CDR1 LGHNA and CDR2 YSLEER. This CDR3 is CASSQADPTLAGGPDTQYF. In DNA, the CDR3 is TGCGCCAGCAGCCAAGCCGACCCGACTCTAGCGGGGGGGCCAGATACGCAGTATTTT.

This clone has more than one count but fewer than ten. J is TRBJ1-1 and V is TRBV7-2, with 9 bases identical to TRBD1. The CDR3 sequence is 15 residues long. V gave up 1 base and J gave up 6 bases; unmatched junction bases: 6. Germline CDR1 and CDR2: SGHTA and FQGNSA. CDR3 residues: CASSLGDRERAEAFF. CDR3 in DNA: TGTGCCAGCAGCTTAGGGGACAGGGAGAGGGCTGAAGCTTTCTTT. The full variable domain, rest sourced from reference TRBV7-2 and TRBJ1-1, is GAGVSQSPSNKVTEKGKDVELRCDPISGHTALYWYRQSLGQGLEFLIYFQGNSAPDKSGLPSDRFSAERTGGSVSTLTIQRTQQEDSAVYLCASSLGDRERAEAFFGQGTRLTVV.

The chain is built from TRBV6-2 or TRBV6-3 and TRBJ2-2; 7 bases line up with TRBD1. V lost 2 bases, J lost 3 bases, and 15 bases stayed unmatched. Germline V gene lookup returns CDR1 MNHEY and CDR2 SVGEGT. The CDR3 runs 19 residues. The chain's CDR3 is CASSYLSQGDVRYTGELFF. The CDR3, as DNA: TGTGCCAGCAGTTACCTTTCGCAGGGGGACGTGAGGTACACCGGGGAGCTGTTTTTT.

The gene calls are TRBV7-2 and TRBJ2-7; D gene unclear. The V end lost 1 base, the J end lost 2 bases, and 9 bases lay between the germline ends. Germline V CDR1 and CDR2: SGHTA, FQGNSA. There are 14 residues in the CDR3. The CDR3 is CASSLVPETYEQYF. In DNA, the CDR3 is TGTGCCAGCAGCTTAGTTCCGGAGACCTACGAGCAGTACTTC. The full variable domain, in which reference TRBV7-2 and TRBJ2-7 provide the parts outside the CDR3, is GAGVSQSPSNKVTEKGKDVELRCDPISGHTALYWYRQSLGQGLEFLIYFQGNSAPDKSGLPSDRFSAERTGGSVSTLTIQRTQQEDSAVYLCASSLVPETYEQYFGPGTRLTVT.

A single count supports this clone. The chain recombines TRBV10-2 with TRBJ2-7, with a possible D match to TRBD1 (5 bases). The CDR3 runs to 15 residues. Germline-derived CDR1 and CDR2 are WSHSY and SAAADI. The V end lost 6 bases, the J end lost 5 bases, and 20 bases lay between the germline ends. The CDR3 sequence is CASSPSGFRANEQYF. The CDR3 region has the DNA TGCGCCAGCAGCCCTAGTGGGTTCAGGGCCAACGAGCAGTACTTC.

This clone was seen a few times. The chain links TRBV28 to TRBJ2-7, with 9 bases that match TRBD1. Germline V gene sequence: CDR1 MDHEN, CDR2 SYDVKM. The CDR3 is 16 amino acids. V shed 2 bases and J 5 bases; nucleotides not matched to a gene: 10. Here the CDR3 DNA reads TGTGCCAGCAGTTTAAGTGGTGGGACAGGGTCCCACGAGCAGTACTTC. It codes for CASSLSGGTGSHEQYF.

The CDR3 spells CASSAGLAGVEYQETQYF. The CDR3, as DNA: TGTGCCAGCAGCGCCGGACTAGCGGGAGTGGAGTACCAAGAGACCCAGTACTTC. The chain has TRBV9 and TRBJ2-5, with 13 bases that match TRBD2. Trimming removed 3 bases from V and 0 bases from J; junction bases left unmatched: 8. CDR1 is SGDLS and CDR2 is YYNGEE in the germline V gene. This CDR3 has 18 amino acids.

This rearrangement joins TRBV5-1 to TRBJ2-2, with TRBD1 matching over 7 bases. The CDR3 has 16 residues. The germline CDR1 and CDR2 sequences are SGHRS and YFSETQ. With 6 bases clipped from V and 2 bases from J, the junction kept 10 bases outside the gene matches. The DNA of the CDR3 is TGCGCCAGCAATCTCCAACCAGGGGGTAACACCGGGGAGCTGTTTTTT. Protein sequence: CASNLQPGGNTGELFF.

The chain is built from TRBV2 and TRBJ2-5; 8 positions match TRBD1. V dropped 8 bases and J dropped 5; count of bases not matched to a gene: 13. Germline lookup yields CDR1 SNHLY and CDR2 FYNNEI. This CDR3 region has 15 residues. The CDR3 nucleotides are TGTGCCAGCTTCCAGTCCGGGAGACAGGGGGAGACCCAGTACTTC. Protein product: CASFQSGRQGETQYF. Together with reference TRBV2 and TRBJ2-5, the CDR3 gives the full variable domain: EPEVTQTPSHQVTQMGQEVILRCVPISNHLYFYWYRQILGQKVEFLVSFYNNEISEKSEIFDDQFSVERPDGSNFTLKIRSTKLEDSAMYFCASFQSGRQGETQYFGPGTRLLVL.

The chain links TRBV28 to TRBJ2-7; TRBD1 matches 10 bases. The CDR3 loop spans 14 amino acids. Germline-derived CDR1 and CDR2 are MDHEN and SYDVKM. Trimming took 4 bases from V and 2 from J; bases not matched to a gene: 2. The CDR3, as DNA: TGTGCCAGCAGTTCCGGGACAGGGGCCTACGAGCAGTACTTC. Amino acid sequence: CASSSGTGAYEQYF. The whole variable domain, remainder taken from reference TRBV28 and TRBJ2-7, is DVKVTQSSRYLVKRTGEKVFLECVQDMDHENMFWYRQDPGLGLRLIYFSYDVKMKEKGDIPEGYSVSREKKERFSLILESASTNQTSMYLCASSSGTGAYEQYFGPGTRLTVT.

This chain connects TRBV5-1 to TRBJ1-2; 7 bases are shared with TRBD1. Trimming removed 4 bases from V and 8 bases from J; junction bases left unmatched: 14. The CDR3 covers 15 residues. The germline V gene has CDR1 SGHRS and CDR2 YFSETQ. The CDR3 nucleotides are TGCGCCAGCAGCACCGCCGACAGGGCACAGAGAGGCTACACCTTC. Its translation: CASSTADRAQRGYTF.